This TCR beta chain was sequenced during a study of long-term antiretroviral therapy in people with HIV. With survey level as its setting, the immunoSEQ assay was v3.0. It was roughly 40,000-55,000 T-cell genomes per sample that sequencing targeted. The table came from immunoSEQ multiplex PCR; TCRdb's copy has only in-frame clones and leaves some out. The profile shows about 25,000 clones, more than 75% of them singletons. The CDR3 consists of 15 residues. Germline-derived CDR1 and CDR2 are SNHLY and FYNNEI. Trimming took off 6 bases at V and 0 bases at J, with 14 bases between the two ends. The rearrangement joins TRBV2 to TRBJ1-1; D is uncertain. Sequences were derived from unsorted PBMCs, sampled 2.9 years after starting antiretroviral therapy. The sequence was collected from a man aged 45-60 years with HIV. The CDR3 protein is CASSDLTGLNTEAFF. The CDR3 DNA reads TGTGCCAGCAGCGACCTCACTGGCTTGAACACTGAAGCTTTCTTT.